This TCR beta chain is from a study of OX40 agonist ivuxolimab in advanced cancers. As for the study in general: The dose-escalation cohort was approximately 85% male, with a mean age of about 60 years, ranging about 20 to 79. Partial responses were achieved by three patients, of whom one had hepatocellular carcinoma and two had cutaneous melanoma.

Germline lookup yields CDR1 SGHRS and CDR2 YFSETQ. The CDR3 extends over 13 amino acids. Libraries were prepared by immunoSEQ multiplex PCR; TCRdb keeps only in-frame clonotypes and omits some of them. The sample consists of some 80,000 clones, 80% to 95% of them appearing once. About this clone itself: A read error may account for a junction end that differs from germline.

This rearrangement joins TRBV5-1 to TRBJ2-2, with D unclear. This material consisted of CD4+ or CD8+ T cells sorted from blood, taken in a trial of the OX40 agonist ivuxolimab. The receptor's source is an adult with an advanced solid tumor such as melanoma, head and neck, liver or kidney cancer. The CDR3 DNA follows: TGCGCCAGCGGCTTGGCCGTCACCGGGGAGCTGTTTTTT. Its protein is CASGLAVTGELFF.